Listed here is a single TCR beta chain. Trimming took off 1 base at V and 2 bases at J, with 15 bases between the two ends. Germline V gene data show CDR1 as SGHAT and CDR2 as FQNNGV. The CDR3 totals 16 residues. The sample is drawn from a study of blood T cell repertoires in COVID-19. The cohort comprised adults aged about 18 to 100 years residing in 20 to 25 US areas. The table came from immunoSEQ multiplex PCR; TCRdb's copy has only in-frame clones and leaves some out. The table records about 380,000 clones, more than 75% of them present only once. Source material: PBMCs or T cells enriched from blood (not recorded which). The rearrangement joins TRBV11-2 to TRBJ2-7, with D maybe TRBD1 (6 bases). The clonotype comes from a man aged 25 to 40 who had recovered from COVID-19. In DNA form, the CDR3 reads TGTGCCAGCAGCTTAGTCCCCCGACAGGTTGCCTACGAGCAGTACTTC. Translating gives CASSLVPRQVAYEQYF.